These 12 T cell receptor beta chains came from one sample sequenced in a study of metastatic and nonmetastatic thyroid tumors. Using MiXCR, TCRdb re-called clones from the PCR reads. Here the sample spans approximately 37,000 clones, approximately 15% being singletons. Prior to thyroid surgery, none of the patients had received any treatment. The sample consisted of blood. The receptors originated from a female donor with papillary thyroid cancer or a benign thyroid nodule (not recorded which). Some clones in this sample may be carry-over from other donors' samples.

This clone was detected ten times or more. The chain employs TRBV3-1 and TRBJ2-1; possible D gene TRBD2, 7 bases. From germline, CDR1 is LGHDT and CDR2 YNNKEL (reference sequence). The V end was cut by 4 bases, the J end by 5 bases, with 15 bases between. The CDR3 length is 15 residues. CDR3: CASSPRGGGDNEQFF. CDR3 in DNA: TGTGCCAGCAGCCCAAGGGGGGGCGGGGACAATGAGCAGTTCTTC.

This clone has just one count. This sequence joins TRBV15 and TRBJ2-7; TRBD2 matches at 7 bases. V shed 6 bases and J 4 bases; nucleotides not matched to a gene: 21. Germline V gives CDR1 LNHNV, CDR2 YYDKDF (reference sequence). The CDR3 loop spans 18 amino acids. The CDR3 region is CATRAGRGGRGMVYEQYF. The CDR3 DNA follows: TGTGCCACCAGGGCTGGACGTGGCGGGAGAGGTATGGTATACGAGCAGTACTTC.

Many counts were recorded for this clone. The chain employs TRBV30 and TRBJ1-1, with D unresolved. CDR1 is GTSNPN, CDR2 SVGIG, per germline (reference sequence). The germline V and J ends were trimmed by 0 bases and 1 base, with 6 bases remaining between them. The CDR3 runs to 13 residues. CDR3 loop: CAWSVTPNTEAFF. CDR3 coding DNA: TGTGCCTGGAGTGTGACCCCGAACACTGAAGCTTTCTTT.

By share, this clone ranks as medium-sized. V is TRBV6-1 and J is TRBJ1-5; TRBD1 matches 7 bases. The junction had 2 bases not matched to a gene; V was cut back by 5 bases and J by 1 base. The CDR3 runs 14 residues. Germline V gene lookup returns CDR1 MNHNS and CDR2 SASEGT. The DNA of the CDR3 is TGTGCCAGCAGTCTGGGACAGAGCAATCAGCCCCAGCATTTT. It yields the protein CASSLGQSNQPQHF.

The table lists this clone with many counts. The V and J genes are TRBV4-1 and TRBJ2-1; the D gene could be TRBD1 or TRBD2 (5 bases each). Deletions cut 0 bases from V and 6 bases from J, with 15 bases between. Germline V lookup: CDR1 MGHRA, CDR2 YSYEKL. This CDR3 contains 16 residues. Here the CDR3 DNA reads TGCGCCAGCAGCCAAGATCCCGGGGCCCATCTCAATGAGCAGTTCTTC. This sequence encodes CASSQDPGAHLNEQFF.

The rearrangement links TRBV6-1 to TRBJ1-1, with D possibly matching TRBD1 (5 bases). CDR3 length: 12 amino acids. Trimming shortened V by 4 bases and J by 11 bases, and 14 bases separated the two germline ends. Germline CDR1 MNHNS, CDR2 SASEGT. DNA of the CDR3: TGTGCCAGCAGTGGCCAGGGCGTGGGGGCTTTCTTT. Translating gives CASSGQGVGAFF.

This clone turned up a few times. The chain has TRBV27 and TRBJ2-1; D is unclear. The CDR3 is made up of 15 amino acids. The V gene lost 1 base and the J gene lost 3 bases, with 10 bases spanning the gap. Germline V gene sequence: CDR1 MNHEY, CDR2 SMNVEV (reference sequence). The DNA of the CDR3 is TGTGCCAGCAGTTTATGGAAGGGTAACTACAATGAGCAGTTCTTC. Translating it yields CASSLWKGNYNEQFF.

This clone was counted many times. The chain has TRBV28 and TRBJ2-7; no clear D gene. The CDR3 is 13 amino acids. The germline gives CDR1 MDHEN, CDR2 SYDVKM. Deletions cut 6 bases from V and 0 bases from J, with 9 bases between. DNA for the CDR3: TGTGCCAGCAGGGAGAGGTTCTCCTACGAGCAGTACTTC. This gives the protein CASRERFSYEQYF.

This clone was observed many times. V gene TRBV11-2 combines with J gene TRBJ1-3, with D perhaps matching TRBD1 (5 bases). V dropped 3 bases and J dropped 5 bases, with 11 bases sitting between them. The CDR3 contains 14 residues. From germline, CDR1 is SGHAT and CDR2 FQNNGV. Here the CDR3 DNA reads TGTGCCAGCAGCTTTATTGGGGACCGAAACACCATATATTTT. Translation: CASSFIGDRNTIYF.

The table lists this clone with many counts. The V and J genes are TRBV27 and TRBJ2-7; a weak D match, TRBD1 (5 bases). Looked up from germline, CDR1 is MNHEY and CDR2 is SMNVEV (reference sequence). Trimming stripped 2 bases from V and 3 bases from J, with 14 bases between. This CDR3 spans 15 amino acids. This CDR3 is CASSLGPGLSYEQYF. The DNA for the CDR3 is TGTGCCAGCAGTTTAGGCCCAGGGCTTAGCTACGAGCAGTACTTC.

This clone is classed as medium-sized. The chain is built from TRBV30 and TRBJ1-6; the D is unclear. Germline V gene sequence: CDR1 GTSNPN, CDR2 SVGIG (reference sequence). This CDR3 contains 13 residues. V was clipped by 3 bases and J by 7 bases, with 10 bases between them. The CDR3 DNA sequence: TGTGCCTGGAGGGTGATCCAAAATTCACCCCTCCACTTT. It codes for CAWRVIQNSPLHF.

Concerning this clone itself: Since a much larger clone is just one base distant, this may be a read error. The sample holds other DNA sequences that translate to the same CDR3. The chain employs TRBV5-4 and TRBJ1-1, with D unresolved. V was pared by 4 bases and J by 4 bases, with 17 bases between. In germline, CDR1 is SGHNT, CDR2 YYREEE (reference sequence). The CDR3 totals 15 residues. CDR3 bases: TGTGCCAGCAGCCGGTCGGGAAGTTCGGGCACTGAAGCTTTCTTT. The encoded protein is CASSRSGSSGTEAFF.